This TCR beta chain was captured in a study of blood T cell repertoires in COVID-19. The count of this clone is one. TCRdb's table, derived via immunoSEQ multiplex PCR, lists solely in-frame clones and lacks some. The sample holds about 260,000 clones; about 90% are singletons and the top ten take 2% to 3%. Germline CDR1 reads SGHNT; CDR2 reads YENEEA. Trimming removed 5 bases at V and 0 bases at J, with 8 bases between. The length of the CDR3 is 14 residues. This TCR came from a woman between 50 and 59 years old with acute or convalescent COVID-19. Sequences were obtained from peripheral blood. J is TRBJ1-3 and V is TRBV11-3; perhaps TRBD1 as D (6 bases). CDR3 nucleotide sequence: TGTGCCAGCAGCCAAGGGGGCTCTGGAAACACCATATATTTT. Its protein is CASSQGGSGNTIYF.